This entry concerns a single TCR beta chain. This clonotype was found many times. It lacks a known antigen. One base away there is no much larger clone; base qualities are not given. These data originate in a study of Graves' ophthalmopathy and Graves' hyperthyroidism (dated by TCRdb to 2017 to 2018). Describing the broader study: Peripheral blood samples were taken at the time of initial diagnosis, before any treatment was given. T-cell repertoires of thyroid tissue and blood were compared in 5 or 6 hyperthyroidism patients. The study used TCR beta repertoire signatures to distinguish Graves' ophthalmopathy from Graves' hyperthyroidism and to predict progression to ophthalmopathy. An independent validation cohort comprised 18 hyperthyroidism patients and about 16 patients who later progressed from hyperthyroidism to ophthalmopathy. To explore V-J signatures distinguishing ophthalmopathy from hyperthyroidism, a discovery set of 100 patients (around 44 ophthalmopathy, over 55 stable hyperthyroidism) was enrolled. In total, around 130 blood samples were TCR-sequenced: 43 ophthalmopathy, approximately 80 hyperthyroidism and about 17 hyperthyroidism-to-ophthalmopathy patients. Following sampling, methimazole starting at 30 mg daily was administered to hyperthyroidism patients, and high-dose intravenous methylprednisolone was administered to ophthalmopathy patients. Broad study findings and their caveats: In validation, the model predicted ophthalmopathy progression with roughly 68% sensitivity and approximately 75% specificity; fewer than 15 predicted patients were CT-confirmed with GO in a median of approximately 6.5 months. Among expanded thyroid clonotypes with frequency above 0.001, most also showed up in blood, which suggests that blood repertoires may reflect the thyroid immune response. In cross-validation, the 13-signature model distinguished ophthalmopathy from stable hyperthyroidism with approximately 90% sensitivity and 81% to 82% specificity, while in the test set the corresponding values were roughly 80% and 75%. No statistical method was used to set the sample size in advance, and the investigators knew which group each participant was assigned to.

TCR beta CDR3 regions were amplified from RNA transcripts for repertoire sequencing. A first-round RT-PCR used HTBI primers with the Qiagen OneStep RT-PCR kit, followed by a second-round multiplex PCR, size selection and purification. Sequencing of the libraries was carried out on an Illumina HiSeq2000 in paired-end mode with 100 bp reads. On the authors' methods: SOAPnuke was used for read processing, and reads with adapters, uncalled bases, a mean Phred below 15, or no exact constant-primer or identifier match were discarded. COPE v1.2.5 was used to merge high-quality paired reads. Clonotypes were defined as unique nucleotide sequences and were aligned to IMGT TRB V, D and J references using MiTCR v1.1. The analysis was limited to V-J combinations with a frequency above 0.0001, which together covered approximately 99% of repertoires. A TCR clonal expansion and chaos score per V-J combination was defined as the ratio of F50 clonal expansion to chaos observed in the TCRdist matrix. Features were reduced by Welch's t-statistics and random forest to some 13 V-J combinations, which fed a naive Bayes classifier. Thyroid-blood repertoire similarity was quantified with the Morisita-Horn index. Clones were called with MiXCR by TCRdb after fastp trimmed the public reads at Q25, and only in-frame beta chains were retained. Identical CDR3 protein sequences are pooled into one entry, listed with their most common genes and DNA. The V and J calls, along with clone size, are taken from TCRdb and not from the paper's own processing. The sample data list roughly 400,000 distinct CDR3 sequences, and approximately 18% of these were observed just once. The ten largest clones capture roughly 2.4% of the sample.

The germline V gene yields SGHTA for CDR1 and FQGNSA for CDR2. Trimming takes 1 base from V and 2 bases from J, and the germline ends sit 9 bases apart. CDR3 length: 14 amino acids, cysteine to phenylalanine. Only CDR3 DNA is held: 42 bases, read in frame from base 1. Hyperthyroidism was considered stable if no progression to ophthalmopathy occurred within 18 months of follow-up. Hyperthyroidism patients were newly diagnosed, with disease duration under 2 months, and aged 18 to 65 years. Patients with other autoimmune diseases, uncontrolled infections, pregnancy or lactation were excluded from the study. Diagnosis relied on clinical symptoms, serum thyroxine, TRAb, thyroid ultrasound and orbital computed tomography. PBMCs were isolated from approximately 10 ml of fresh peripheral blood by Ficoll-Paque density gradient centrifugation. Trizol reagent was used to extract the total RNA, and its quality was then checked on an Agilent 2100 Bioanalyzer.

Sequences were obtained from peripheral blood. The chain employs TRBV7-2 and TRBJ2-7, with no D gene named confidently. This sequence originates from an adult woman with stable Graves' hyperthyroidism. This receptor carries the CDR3 CASSLDYGTYEQYF. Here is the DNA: TGTGCCAGCAGCTTAGACTATGGAACCTACGAGCAGTACTTC.